This TCR beta chain was sequenced in a study of OX40 agonist ivuxolimab in advanced cancers. Study overall: Participants could have had prior anti-PD-1, anti-PD-L1 or anti-CTLA-4 therapy, and about 37% had some. There were three patients with partial responses, one having hepatocellular carcinoma and two cutaneous melanoma.

Germline V gene sequence: CDR1 SGHDT, CDR2 YYEEEE. This CDR3 has 17 residues. Trimming took off 0 bases at V and 4 bases at J, with 19 bases between the two ends. About this clone itself: Its specificity is not known.

Generated by immunoSEQ multiplex PCR, the TCRdb table keeps only in-frame clones and is missing some. The table shows around 94,000 clones, with around 86% occurring only once. Study findings and constraints: Clones of CD4+ and CD8+ blood T cells grew by week 6 at doses of 0.1 to 3.0 mg/kg. In a subset of nonresponders, normalized T-cell clonal expansion was also low.

The V call is TRBV5-6, the J call TRBJ1-2, with a tentative D call TRBD1 (5 bases). This TCR was sampled from an adult with an advanced solid tumor such as melanoma, head and neck, liver or kidney cancer. Sequenced material: CD4+ or CD8+ T cells sorted from blood, taken in a trial of the OX40 agonist ivuxolimab. CDR3 region: CASSLAMTVSLGYGYTF. Written as DNA, the CDR3 is TGTGCCAGCAGCTTGGCCATGACAGTTTCCCTGGGCTATGGCTACACCTTC.